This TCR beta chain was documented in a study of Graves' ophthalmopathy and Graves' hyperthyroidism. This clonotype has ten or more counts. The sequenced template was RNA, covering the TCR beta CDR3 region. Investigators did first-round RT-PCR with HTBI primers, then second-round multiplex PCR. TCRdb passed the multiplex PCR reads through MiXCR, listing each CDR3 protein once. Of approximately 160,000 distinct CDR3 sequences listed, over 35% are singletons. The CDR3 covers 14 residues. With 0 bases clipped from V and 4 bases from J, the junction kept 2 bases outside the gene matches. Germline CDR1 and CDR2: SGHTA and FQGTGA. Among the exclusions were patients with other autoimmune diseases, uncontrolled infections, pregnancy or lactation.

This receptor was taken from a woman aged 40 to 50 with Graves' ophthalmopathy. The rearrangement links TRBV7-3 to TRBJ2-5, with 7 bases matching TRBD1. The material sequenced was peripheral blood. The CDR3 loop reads CASSLTGGAETQYF. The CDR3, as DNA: TGTGCCAGCAGCTTAACAGGGGGCGCAGAGACCCAGTACTTC.